The 14 T cell receptor beta chains below all came from one sample that was sequenced in a study of cytomegalovirus exposure and HLA in healthy donors. The PCR used 60 Vbeta and 13 Jbeta primers. Assay: immunoSEQ multiplex PCR; the TCRdb copy retains only in-frame clones and omits some. In the table there are 150,000 to 200,000 clones, over 70% of which are singletons. The source material was PBMCs. The receptors were gathered from a man aged 50 to 59 in good health and CMV-seropositive.

The J gene is TRBJ1-2, the V gene TRBV5-6; 7 nucleotides agree with TRBD1. With V trimmed by 2 bases and J by 3 bases, 4 bases remained unmatched. Germline loops: CDR1 SGHDT, CDR2 YYEEEE. CDR3 length: 14 residues. Here the CDR3 reads CASSLPGQDYGYTF. In DNA form, the CDR3 reads TGTGCCAGCAGCTTACCTGGACAGGACTATGGCTACACCTTC.

This chain links TRBV27 with TRBJ1-1; the D gene is possibly TRBD1 (6 bases). The V end was cut by 3 bases, the J end by 6 bases, with 17 bases between. Looked up from germline, CDR1 is MNHEY and CDR2 is SMNVEV (reference sequence). The CDR3 is made up of 15 amino acids. CDR3 coding DNA: TGTGCCAGCAGTTTGGGCCCCCTCAGGGGAGCTGAAGCTTTCTTT. Its translation is CASSLGPLRGAEAFF.

The chain employs TRBV5-1 and TRBJ2-2; no firm D call. CDR1 and CDR2 (germline): SGHRS, YFSETQ. The CDR3 sequence is 14 residues long. Trimming removed 5 bases at V and 5 bases at J, with 13 bases between. Here the CDR3 reads CASRDTVRTGELFF. The CDR3 nucleotides are TGCGCCAGCAGGGATACCGTGAGGACCGGGGAGCTGTTTTTT.

The rearrangement links TRBV2 to TRBJ1-4; the D is unclear. CDR1 and CDR2 from the germline V gene are SNHLY and FYNNEI. The V end was cut by 6 bases, the J end by 11 bases, with 16 bases between. This CDR3 has 13 amino acids. CDR3 amino acids: CASRYTVEQKLFF. The CDR3, as DNA: TGTGCCAGCAGGTATACTGTCGAACAGAAACTGTTTTTT.

This clone was observed once. The V call is TRBV5-6, the J call TRBJ1-4; tentative D call: TRBD1 (6 bases). Trimming left V 4 bases short and J 6 bases short, with 16 bases between. From germline, CDR1 is SGHDT and CDR2 YYEEEE. CDR3 length equals 15 residues. The CDR3 bases are TGTGCCAGCAGCCCGGGAGGGGGGTTGGATGAAAAACTGTTTTTT. This codes for CASSPGGGLDEKLFF. Together with reference TRBV5-6 and TRBJ1-4, the CDR3 gives the full variable domain: DAGVTQSPTHLIKTRGQQVTLRCSPKSGHDTVSWYQQALGQGPQFIFQYYEEEERQRGNFPDRFSGHQFPNYSSELNVNALLLGDSALYLCASSPGGGLDEKLFFGSGTQLSVL.

This chain connects TRBV9 to TRBJ1-6, with D unresolved. V was cut by 2 bases and J by 10 bases, with 16 bases left in between. The germline V gene encodes CDR1 SGDLS and CDR2 YYNGEE. The CDR3 has 15 residues. The CDR3 nucleotides read TGTGCCAGCAGCGTTGGTCTGGCGGAATACTCACCCCTCCACTTT. This encodes CASSVGLAEYSPLHF.

The chain carries TRBV28 and TRBJ2-7, with D perhaps matching TRBD1 (6 bases). The CDR3 sequence is 13 residues long. V lost 4 bases and J lost 2, with 9 bases in between. CDR1 is MDHEN and CDR2 is SYDVKM in the germline V gene. The DNA of the CDR3 is TGTGCCAGCAGTTGGGCAGGGGCCTACGAGCAGTACTTC. It encodes CASSWAGAYEQYF.

The rearrangement uses TRBV7-3 and TRBJ2-1; TRBD1 might be the D (5 bases). Per the germline V gene, CDR1 is SGHTA and CDR2 is FQGTGA. V was clipped by 5 bases and J by 9 bases, with 11 bases between them. The CDR3 consists of 12 residues. The CDR3 DNA sequence: TGTGCCAGCAGCCCCCATCAGGGTGAGCAGTTCTTC. Its translation: CASSPHQGEQFF.

The gene calls are TRBV7-3 and TRBJ2-1; 9 positions agree with TRBD2. The CDR3 totals 15 residues. CDR1 and CDR2 from the germline V gene are SGHTA and FQGTGA. V was pared by 0 bases and J by 8 bases, with 5 bases of the junction left unmatched. The CDR3 reads CASSLTSGTSHEQFF. The CDR3 nucleotides are TGTGCCAGCAGCTTAACGTCCGGGACTAGCCATGAGCAGTTCTTC.

The count of this clone is one. The chain is built from TRBV5-6 and TRBJ1-3; D is unresolved. This CDR3 contains 14 residues. Germline-derived CDR1 and CDR2 are SGHDT and YYEEEE. The germline V and J ends were trimmed by 2 bases and 0 bases, with 6 bases remaining between them. The CDR3 sequence is CASSFRVSGNTIYF. The CDR3 coding sequence is TGTGCCAGCAGCTTCCGGGTCTCTGGAAACACCATATATTTT.

This clone occurred a few times. The rearrangement joins TRBV6-5 to TRBJ1-3, with TRBD1 as a possible D gene (5 bases). The V gene's germline CDR1 is MNHEY and CDR2 SVGAGI. This CDR3 comprises 14 residues. Trimming stripped 10 bases from V and 0 bases from J, with 13 bases between. CDR3 bases: TGTGCCACTACAAAGGGGATCTCTGGAAACACCATATATTTT. Protein product: CATTKGISGNTIYF.

The chain employs TRBV6-5 and TRBJ2-7; TRBD2 agrees at 8 bases. The V gene's germline CDR1 is MNHEY and CDR2 SVGAGI. Unmatched junction bases numbered 7, after V lost 2 bases and J lost 4 bases. The CDR3 totals 15 residues. The CDR3: CASSYGGSGKYEQYF. For the CDR3, the DNA is TGTGCCAGCAGTTACGGAGGTAGCGGGAAATACGAGCAGTACTTC.

The V and J genes are TRBV11-2 and TRBJ2-2, with TRBD2 as a possible D gene (5 bases). The CDR3 is 14 amino acids. Trimming removed 5 bases at V and 6 bases at J, with 13 bases between. Germline-derived CDR1 and CDR2 are SGHAT and FQNNGV. This chain's CDR3 is CASSSSLASGELFF. The DNA for the CDR3 is TGTGCCAGCAGCAGCAGTCTAGCCTCCGGGGAGCTGTTTTTT.

The chain uses TRBV18 and TRBJ1-1; the D is unclear. Germline V gene sequence: CDR1 KGHSH, CDR2 LQKENI. The CDR3 is 14 residues long. Trimming left V 6 bases short and J 1 base short, with 12 bases between. Here the CDR3 DNA reads TGTGCCAGCTCGCAAATTTCCAGGAACACTGAAGCTTTCTTT. It encodes CASSQISRNTEAFF.